Reported below is one TCR beta chain. Which antigen it targets is not known. Base qualities are missing; no much larger clone stands one base away. The immunoSEQ Assay, a bias-controlled multiplex PCR, was used to amplify TCRbeta CDR3 regions from genomic DNA. Concerning the study's data processing: The number of nucleated cells in each sample was estimated by amplification of reference gene primers within the assay. Sequence reads were collapsed and filtered to measure the absolute abundance of every unique TCRbeta CDR3 rearrangement. Productive Simpson clonality was computed per sample as the square root of Simpson's diversity index over productive rearrangements. TCRdb holds this immuneACCESS table with in-frame rearrangements only. Some clones are missing; in checked studies, unresolved V genes explain under half, and the rest has no known cause. The DNA gave D and trimming, while V, J and clone size come from that table. In all, the sample holds 55,000 to 70,000 clones, and 80% to 90% of those were seen once. About 43% of the sample comes from the top ten.

The source of the sample is a study of blood T cell repertoires in COVID-19 (dated by TCRdb to the early 2020s). A note on the overall study: The collaborator samples originated in the United States, Italy and Spain and spanned the acute and convalescent phases of COVID-19. The prospective study material was composed of cDNA or gDNA derived from T cells, B-cell-depleted T cells, or PBMCs. Subjects who had been exposed to COVID-19, were actively infected with it, or had recovered from it provided the deeply sampled blood TCRbeta repertoires that made up the dataset. The repertoires were released in a freely available public database meant as a resource for research on the immune response to SARS-CoV-2. Samples came from the ongoing ImmuneRACE study (first 160 participants) plus 1,254 subjects from 6 global collaborators. A de-identified subject ID, COVID-19 status, age in years and sex were almost always included in the sample metadata. Where available, HLA class I and class II types were taken from metadata supplied by the sample provider and were not determined by assay-based typing. Here is what the overall study found, with its caveats: How much clinical and demographic metadata was included differed by source and by participant, and the metadata was provided uncurated.

One collaborating source in Seattle enrolled patients during active infection and followed them longitudinally through the course of disease. Whole blood was collected in K2EDTA tubes by collaborating institutions according to the institutions' own protocols. Collaborator samples were shipped for TCRbeta analysis as frozen whole blood, isolated PBMCs, or DNA extracted from either sample type. The sequencing sample was made of peripheral blood. The clonotype originates from an older woman with COVID-19, enrolled during active disease.

The CDR3 region has the sequence CASSLAGLAGTDTQYF. The bases read TGTGCCAGCAGCTTGGCCGGCCTAGCGGGCACAGATACGCAGTATTTT. This sequence uses TRBV5-4 and TRBJ2-3; 7 central nucleotides agree with TRBD2. V is trimmed back by 0 bases and J by 1 base, and the junction contains 5 bases that no gene match accounts for. From the cysteine up to the phenylalanine, the CDR3 has a length of 16 residues. CDR3 DNA only is kept here, 48 bases in frame from base 1. From the germline V gene (reference sequence), CDR1 is SGHNT and CDR2 is YYREEE.